This T cell receptor beta chain was recorded in a study of blood T cell repertoires in COVID-19. About the research overall: Sources were T cells, B-cell-depleted T cells, or PBMCs; the material itself was cDNA or gDNA.

In germline, CDR1 is SQVTM, CDR2 ANQGSEA. The V gene end was trimmed by 3 bases and the J gene end by 7 bases; junction bases not matched to a gene: 11. The CDR3 is made up of 15 amino acids. Clones were read by immunoSEQ multiplex PCR, and TCRdb kept only the in-frame ones, dropping some. The data hold 250,000 to 300,000 clones, with around 87% observed a single time. Seattle-derived patients entered the study during active infection and were followed longitudinally. The sequencing sample was made of peripheral blood. This sequence originates from a woman aged 60 to 75 with COVID-19, enrolled during active disease. V gene TRBV29-1 combines with J gene TRBJ2-1, with 8 bases identical to TRBD1. For the CDR3, the DNA is TGCAGCGTTGATGGGAAACACCAGGGGGCGAATGAGCAGTTCTTC. Encoded protein: CSVDGKHQGANEQFF.